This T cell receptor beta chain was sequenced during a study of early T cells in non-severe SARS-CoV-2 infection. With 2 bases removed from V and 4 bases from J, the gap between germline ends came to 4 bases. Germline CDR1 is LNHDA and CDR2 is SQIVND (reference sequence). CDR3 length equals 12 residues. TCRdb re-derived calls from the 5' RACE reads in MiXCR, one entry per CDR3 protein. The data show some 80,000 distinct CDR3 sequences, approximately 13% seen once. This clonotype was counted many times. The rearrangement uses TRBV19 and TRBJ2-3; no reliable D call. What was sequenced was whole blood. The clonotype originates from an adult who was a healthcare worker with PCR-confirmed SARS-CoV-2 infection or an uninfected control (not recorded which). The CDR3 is CASSINADTQYF. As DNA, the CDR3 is TGTGCCAGTAGTATAAACGCAGATACGCAGTATTTT.